In this sample, the clone carrying this T cell receptor beta chain turned up many times. The record originates from a study of identical twins. A universal primer site came from template switching; cDNA carried unique molecular identifiers. MiXCR, run by TCRdb on the 5' RACE reads, gives a single entry per CDR3 protein. Among around 450,000 distinct CDR3 sequences listed, 12% to 15% were seen once. Trimming removed 3 bases from V and 7 bases from J, with 13 bases in between. CDR1 and CDR2 from the germline V gene are MGHDK and SYGVNS. The CDR3 is 15 residues long. This same sample was also taken into another study, of yellow fever vaccine responses in identical twins.

This chain connects TRBV25-1 to TRBJ1-6; weak D call: TRBD1 (5 bases). The clonotype comes from a woman under 30 in good health. Material for sequencing was CD4+ T cells sorted from blood. CDR3 nucleotide sequence: TGTGCCAGCAGTGAGAGCGGCAGGGACAATTCACCCCTCCACTTT. Amino acid sequence: CASSESGRDNSPLHF.